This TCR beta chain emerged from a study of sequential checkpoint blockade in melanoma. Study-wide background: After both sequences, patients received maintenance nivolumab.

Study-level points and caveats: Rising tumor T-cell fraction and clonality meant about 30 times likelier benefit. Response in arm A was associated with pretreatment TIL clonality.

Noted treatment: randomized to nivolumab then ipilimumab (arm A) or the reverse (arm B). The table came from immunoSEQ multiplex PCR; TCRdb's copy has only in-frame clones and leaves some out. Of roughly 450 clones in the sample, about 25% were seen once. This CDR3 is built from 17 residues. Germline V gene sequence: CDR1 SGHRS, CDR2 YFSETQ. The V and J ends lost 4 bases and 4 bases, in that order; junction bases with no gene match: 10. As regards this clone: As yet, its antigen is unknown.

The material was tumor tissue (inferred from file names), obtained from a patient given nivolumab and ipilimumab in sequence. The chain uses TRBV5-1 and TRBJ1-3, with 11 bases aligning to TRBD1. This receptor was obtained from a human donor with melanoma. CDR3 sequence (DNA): TGCGCCAGCAGCGTAGGACGTGGACAGGGGGCGGGAAACACCATATATTTT. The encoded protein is CASSVGRGQGAGNTIYF.